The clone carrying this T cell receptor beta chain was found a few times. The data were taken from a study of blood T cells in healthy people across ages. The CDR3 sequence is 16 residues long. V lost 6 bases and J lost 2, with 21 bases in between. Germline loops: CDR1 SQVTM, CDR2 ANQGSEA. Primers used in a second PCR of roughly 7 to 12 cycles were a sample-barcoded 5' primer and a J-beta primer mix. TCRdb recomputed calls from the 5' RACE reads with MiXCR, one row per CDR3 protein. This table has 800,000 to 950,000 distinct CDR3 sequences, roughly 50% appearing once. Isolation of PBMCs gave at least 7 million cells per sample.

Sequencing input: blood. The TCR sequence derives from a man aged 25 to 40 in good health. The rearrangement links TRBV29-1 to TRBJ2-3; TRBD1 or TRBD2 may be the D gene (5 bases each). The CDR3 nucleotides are TGCAGCGTCGCGGTCCGGGACGAAGGCTTCACAGATACGCAGTATTTT. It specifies CSVAVRDEGFTDTQYF.